This TCR beta chain is from a study of cytomegalovirus exposure and HLA in healthy donors. As to this clone: What it recognizes is unknown.

Primers included in the PCR were 60 Vbeta and 13 Jbeta primers. Libraries were prepared by immunoSEQ multiplex PCR; TCRdb keeps only in-frame clonotypes and omits some of them. The sample contains about 200,000 clones, about 81% of which appear only once. Findings and caveats of the study: A link between a missense DCLRE1C variant and TCR beta V- and J-gene trimming emerged from a later analysis. Excluded: some indistinguishable V segments such as TRBV6-2 and TRBV6-3.

V was clipped by 6 bases and J by 3 bases, with 5 bases between them. The germline V gene encodes CDR1 MDHEN and CDR2 SYDVKM. CDR3 length: 11 amino acids. The sequencing sample was made of PBMCs. This clonotype was sampled from a middle-aged woman in good health and CMV-seronegative. This chain connects TRBV28 to TRBJ1-2; D remains unclear. The CDR3 DNA reads TGTGCCAGCAGCGTTTACTATGGCTACACCTTC. Amino acid sequence: CASSVYYGYTF.